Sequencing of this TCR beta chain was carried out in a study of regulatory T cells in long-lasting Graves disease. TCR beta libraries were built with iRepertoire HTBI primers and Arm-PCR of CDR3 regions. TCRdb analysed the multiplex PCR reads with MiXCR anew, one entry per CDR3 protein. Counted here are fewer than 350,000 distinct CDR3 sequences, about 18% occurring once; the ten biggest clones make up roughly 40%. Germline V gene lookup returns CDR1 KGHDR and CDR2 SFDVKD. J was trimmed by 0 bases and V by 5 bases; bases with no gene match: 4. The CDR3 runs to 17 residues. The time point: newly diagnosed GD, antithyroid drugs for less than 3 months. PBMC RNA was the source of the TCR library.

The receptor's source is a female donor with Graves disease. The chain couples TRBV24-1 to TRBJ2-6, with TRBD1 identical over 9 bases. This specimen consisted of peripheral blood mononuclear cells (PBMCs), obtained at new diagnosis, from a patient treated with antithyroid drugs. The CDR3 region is CATSGRTGDSGANVLTF. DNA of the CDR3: TGTGCCACCAGTGGCAGGACAGGGGACTCTGGGGCCAACGTCCTGACTTTC.